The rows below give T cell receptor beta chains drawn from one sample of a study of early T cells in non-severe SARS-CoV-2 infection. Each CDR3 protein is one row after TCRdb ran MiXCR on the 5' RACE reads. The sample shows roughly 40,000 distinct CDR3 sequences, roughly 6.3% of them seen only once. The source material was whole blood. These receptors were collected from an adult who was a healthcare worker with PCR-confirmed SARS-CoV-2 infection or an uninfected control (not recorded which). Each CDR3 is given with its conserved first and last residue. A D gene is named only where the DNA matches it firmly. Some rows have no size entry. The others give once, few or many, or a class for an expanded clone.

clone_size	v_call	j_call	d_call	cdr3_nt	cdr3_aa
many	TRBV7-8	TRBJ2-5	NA	TGTGCCACGGCCCCGACAGGACAAGAGACCCAGTACTTC	CATAPTGQETQYF
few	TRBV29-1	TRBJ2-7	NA	TGCAGCGGGGCGACAGCCGCCTACGAGCAGTACTTC	CSGATAAYEQYF
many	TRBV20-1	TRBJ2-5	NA	TGCAGTGCTAGAGGGAGAACGGAGACCCAGTACTTC	CSARGRTETQYF
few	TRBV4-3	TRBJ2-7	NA	TGCGCCAGCAGCCGTTCCCGGGTGCCGTACTACGAGCAGTACTTC	CASSRSRVPYYEQYF
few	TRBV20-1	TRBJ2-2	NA	TGCAGTGCTAGAGGTAGTAGGGCGGATTCCACCGGGGAGCTGTTTTTT	CSARGSRADSTGELFF
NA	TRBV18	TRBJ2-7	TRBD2	TGTGCCAGCTCACCACCGACTCGGACTAGCGCCTACGAGCAGTACTTC	CASSPPTRTSAYEQYF
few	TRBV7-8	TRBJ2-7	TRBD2	TGTGCCAGCAGCTTAGGAGACGGGACTACCCTTGACTACGAGCAGTACTTC	CASSLGDGTTLDYEQYF
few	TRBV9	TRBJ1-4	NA	TGTGCCAGCAGCGACACTGCAACTAATGAAAAACTGTTTTTT	CASSDTATNEKLFF
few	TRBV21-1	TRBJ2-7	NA	TGTGCCAGCAGCAGCTCCGGGACAGGGCCTTACGAGCAGTACTTC	CASSSSGTGPYEQYF
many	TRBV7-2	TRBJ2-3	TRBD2	TGTGCCAGCAGCTTCGGACTAGCGGGAGTTAGAGATACGCAGTATTTT	CASSFGLAGVRDTQYF
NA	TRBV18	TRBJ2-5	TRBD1	TGTGCCAGCTCACCACGGGAGGGACAGGGCGCGAAGACCCAGTACTTC	CASSPREGQGAKTQYF
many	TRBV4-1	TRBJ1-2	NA	TGCGCCAGCAGCCAAGAGAGCAGATGGGGAGGCTACACCTTC	CASSQESRWGGYTF
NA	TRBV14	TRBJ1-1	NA	TGTGCCAGCAGCCCCTCGGGGAACACTGAAGCTTTCTTT	CASSPSGNTEAFF
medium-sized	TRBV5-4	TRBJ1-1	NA	TGTGCCAGCAGCTTCAAGAACACTGAAGCTTTCTTT	CASSFKNTEAFF
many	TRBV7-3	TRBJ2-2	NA	TGTGCCAGCAGCTACAGCCCGAACACCGGGGAGCTGTTTTTT	CASSYSPNTGELFF
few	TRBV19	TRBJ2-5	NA	TGTGCCAGTAGTACTTCTTCTGTCGAGACCCAGTACTTC	CASSTSSVETQYF
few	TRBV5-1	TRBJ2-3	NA	TGCGCCAGCAGCTTGAACCCAGGGGATACGCAGTATTTT	CASSLNPGDTQYF
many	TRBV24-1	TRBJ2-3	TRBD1	TGTGCCACCAGTGTGGGACAGGGTCAGACAGATACGCAGTATTTT	CATSVGQGQTDTQYF
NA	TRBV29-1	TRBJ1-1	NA	TGCAGCGTAGAACGGGCCCCTTATGGCGAAGGGACTGAAGCTTTCTTT	CSVERAPYGEGTEAFF
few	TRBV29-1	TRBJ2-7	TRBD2	TGCAGCGTTGTGGGGGGGACGGCCTACGAGCAGTACTTC	CSVVGGTAYEQYF
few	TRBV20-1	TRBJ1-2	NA	TGCAGTGCTGCTGGTGGCTACACCTTC	CSAAGGYTF
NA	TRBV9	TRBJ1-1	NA	TGTGCCAGCAGCGTAGAACGGGGAGGAGAAGCTTTCTTT	CASSVERGGEAFF
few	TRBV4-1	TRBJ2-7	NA	TGCGCCAGCAGCCAAGATCCCGCAATGTTCAGTCCCTCCTACGAGCAGTACTTC	CASSQDPAMFSPSYEQYF
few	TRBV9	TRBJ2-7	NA	TGTGCCAGCAGCGTAGGGAGCGCGAGCTCCTACGAGCAGTACTTC	CASSVGSASSYEQYF
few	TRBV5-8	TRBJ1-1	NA	TGTGCCAGCAGCTTGGACAGCCGTTTCGCTTTCTTT	CASSLDSRFAFF
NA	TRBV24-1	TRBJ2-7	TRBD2	TGTGCCACCAGCGCGCGCGTGGGCGGGAGTTACGAGCAGTACTTC	CATSARVGGSYEQYF